This T cell receptor (beta chain) was captured in a study of T cell responses to AZD1222 COVID-19 vaccine. Study results and limitations: Spike-specific TCR breadth and depth were elevated following two AZD1222 doses. Without day 14 samples, only post-peak T cell repertoires were studied.

A remark on this clone: Its antigen remains unidentified.

Generated by immunoSEQ multiplex PCR, the TCRdb table keeps only in-frame clones and is missing some. The table has about 180,000 clones, about 90% seen once. Germline lookup yields CDR1 LGHDT and CDR2 YNNKEL (reference sequence). The CDR3 is 15 amino acids. Trimming left V 5 bases short and J 1 base short, with 9 bases between. This rearrangement joins TRBV3-1 (or the pseudogene TRBV3-2) to TRBJ2-6, with D possibly matching TRBD2 (6 bases). This sample comprised peripheral blood, obtained on day 0 of AZD1222 vaccination. This clonotype was sampled from an adult in good health. CDR3 nucleotide sequence: TGTGCCAGCAGCGCCCGGGGGTCTGGGGCCAACGTCCTGACTTTC. Its protein is CASSARGSGANVLTF.